The next 20 T cell receptor beta chains were all read from a single sample in a study of T cells in Graves' hyperthyroidism and ophthalmopathy. The TCR beta CDR3 regions underwent amplification using RNA transcripts as the source. RT-PCR in the first round (using the HTBI primer set) targeted the TCR CDR3. Each CDR3 protein is one row after TCRdb ran MiXCR on the multiplex PCR reads. The sample has approximately 100,000 distinct CDR3 sequences, over 45% seen once. The specimen was blood. The receptors stem from a man aged 40-49 years with Graves' hyperthyroidism.

The chain employs TRBV5-6 and TRBJ1-1, with D possibly TRBD1 on 6 matching bases. Trimming stripped 4 bases from V and 4 bases from J, with 11 bases between. The CDR3 sequence is 13 residues long. Germline V lookup: CDR1 SGHDT, CDR2 YYEEEE. The CDR3 here is CASSHREVTEAFF. In nucleotides, the CDR3 is TGTGCCAGCAGCCACAGGGAGGTCACTGAAGCTTTCTTT.

J is TRBJ2-7 and V is TRBV29-1, with TRBD2 matching over 11 bases. The V and J ends lost 4 bases and 6 bases, in that order; junction bases with no gene match: 5. The CDR3 is 13 amino acids. Germline loops: CDR1 SQVTM, CDR2 ANQGSEA. Written as DNA, the CDR3 is TGCAGCGTTGTGAAACTAGCGGGAGCCGAGCAGTACTTC. This encodes CSVVKLAGAEQYF.

This clonotype was seen at least ten times. The V call is TRBV2, the J call TRBJ2-7, with unresolved D. Germline CDR1 reads SNHLY; CDR2 reads FYNNEI. Trimming pared 7 bases from V and 6 bases from J, leaving 16 bases between. The CDR3 is made up of 13 amino acids. CDR3 DNA sequence: TGTGCCAGCACTGGGGTCTTCACAGTCGAGCAGTACTTC. Protein product: CASTGVFTVEQYF.

The sample holds many counts of this clonotype. The gene calls are TRBV2 and TRBJ2-7, with 8 bases identical to TRBD1. V lost 10 bases, J lost 3 bases, and 5 bases stayed unmatched. This CDR3 comprises 12 residues. Germline CDR1 is SNHLY and CDR2 is FYNNEI. The CDR3 nucleotides read TGTGCCACATCAGGGACAGGCTACGAGCAGTACTTC. It yields the protein CATSGTGYEQYF. The whole variable domain, remainder taken from reference TRBV2 and TRBJ2-7, is EPEVTQTPSHQVTQMGQEVILRCVPISNHLYFYWYRQILGQKVEFLVSFYNNEISEKSEIFDDQFSVERPDGSNFTLKIRSTKLEDSAMYFCATSGTGYEQYFGPGTRLTVT.

This clonotype has a count of ten or more. This chain links TRBV29-1 with TRBJ2-1; tentative D call: TRBD2 (5 bases). The CDR3 is 13 residues long. Germline V gene lookup returns CDR1 SQVTM and CDR2 ANQGSEA. V lost 4 bases and J 1 base, leaving 8 bases between the germline ends. The CDR3 reads CSVGEGSYNEQFF. The CDR3 DNA sequence: TGCAGCGTTGGAGAGGGATCCTACAATGAGCAGTTCTTC.

There are many counts of this clonotype. The V gene is TRBV6-2 or TRBV6-3, the J gene TRBJ2-1; D ambiguous. Trimming pared 3 bases from V and 7 bases from J, leaving 7 bases between. CDR1 is MNHEY, CDR2 SVGEGT, per germline. The CDR3 totals 12 residues. The CDR3 DNA follows: TGTGCCAGCAGTTATTTTGGGAATGAGCAGTTCTTC. It encodes CASSYFGNEQFF.

The chain is built from TRBV29-1 and TRBJ2-1, with a tentative D call TRBD1 (5 bases). Germline V gene data show CDR1 as SQVTM and CDR2 as ANQGSEA. Between the trimmed V and J ends, which lost 8 bases and 0 bases, there was a span of 17 bases. The CDR3 loop spans 15 amino acids. The DNA for the CDR3 is TGCAGCTCACCATCGGACACCAGCTCCTACAATGAGCAGTTCTTC. Protein sequence: CSSPSDTSSYNEQFF.

The chain joins TRBV7-2 to TRBJ2-5, with 11 bases lining up with TRBD2. Germline CDR1 reads SGHTA; CDR2 reads FQGNSA. CDR3 length: 16 residues. V shed 5 bases and J 4 bases; nucleotides not matched to a gene: 9. The CDR3 reads CASSLPTSGNGETQYF. The CDR3 nucleotides are TGTGCCAGCAGCCTACCGACTAGCGGGAATGGAGAGACCCAGTACTTC.

This clonotype appeared many times. Sequence at one end of the junction differs from germline and may be a read error. The CDR3 spells CASSLAQPGRTQYF. The CDR3 nucleotides read TGTGCCAGCAGTCTAGCGCAGCCCGGGCGTACGCAGTATTTT. The V call is TRBV12-3 or TRBV12-4, the J call TRBJ2-3; D is possibly TRBD2 (6 bases). The CDR3 runs to 14 residues.

This clonotype was found many times. The CDR3 region has the DNA TGCGCCAGCAGTGTGACAGCGATCTCCTACGAGCAGTACTTC. It is translated as CASSVTAISYEQYF. The chain recombines TRBV4-1 with TRBJ2-7, with D possibly TRBD1 on 5 matching bases. V was cut by 6 bases and J by 0 bases, with 12 bases left in between. The germline V gene has CDR1 MGHRA and CDR2 YSYEKL. The CDR3 covers 14 residues.

The chain combines TRBV2 with TRBJ2-5, with 7 bases aligning to TRBD2. With 8 bases clipped from V and 1 base from J, the junction kept 10 bases outside the gene matches. Germline-derived CDR1 and CDR2 are SNHLY and FYNNEI. This CDR3 contains 15 residues. The CDR3 nucleotides are TGTGCCAGCGACATCGTAGCGGGTGGCCAAGAGACCCAGTACTTC. This codes for CASDIVAGGQETQYF. Combining the CDR3 with reference TRBV2 and TRBJ2-5 gives the whole variable domain EPEVTQTPSHQVTQMGQEVILRCVPISNHLYFYWYRQILGQKVEFLVSFYNNEISEKSEIFDDQFSVERPDGSNFTLKIRSTKLEDSAMYFCASDIVAGGQETQYFGPGTRLLVL.

To note about this clonotype: The CDR3 carries no conserved terminal phenylalanine or tryptophan, so it likely arises from a read error. The rearrangement uses TRBV7-2 and TRBJ2-1; D tentatively fits TRBD1 or TRBD2 (5 bases each). V shed 2 bases and J shed 10 bases, with 15 bases lying between them. The CDR3 has 14 amino acids. Germline lookup yields CDR1 SGHTA and CDR2 FQGNSA. DNA of the CDR3: TGTGCCAGCAGCTTACTGAGGGGACCCTACGAGCAGTTCGTC. Its translation: CASSLLRGPYEQFV.

A remark on this clonotype: One junction end disagrees with the germline gene, perhaps due to a read error. The genes are TRBV7-3 and TRBJ1-4, with D maybe TRBD1 (6 bases). Germline lookup yields CDR1 SGHTA and CDR2 FQGTGA. CDR3 size: 17 residues. For the CDR3, the DNA is TGTGCCAGCAGCTTTTCGGGACACCTATCAACTAATGAAGAACTGTTTTTT. As protein: CASSFSGHLSTNEELFF.

The chain carries TRBV20-1 and TRBJ1-1; the match to TRBD1 covers 9 bases. The germline V gene encodes CDR1 DFQATT and CDR2 SNEGSKA (reference sequence). Germline trimming cut 5 bases from V and 5 bases from J; bases unmatched to any gene: 12. The CDR3 contains 15 residues. The CDR3 region is CSAVRGTGLGTEAFF. As DNA, the CDR3 is TGCAGTGCTGTGCGGGGGACAGGGTTGGGGACTGAAGCTTTCTTT.

This clonotype was observed a single time. The genes are TRBV19 and TRBJ2-2; a possible D gene is TRBD1 (5 bases). Germline V lookup: CDR1 LNHDA, CDR2 SQIVND (reference sequence). CDR3 size: 15 residues. V was shortened by 2 bases and J by 0 bases, with 7 bases between the two germline ends. In DNA, the CDR3 is TGTGCCAGTAGTATACAGGGCGCGAACACCGGGGAGCTGTTTTTT. Translating gives CASSIQGANTGELFF. Full variable domain (remainder filled in from reference TRBV19 and TRBJ2-2): DGGITQSPKYLFRKEGQNVTLSCEQNLNHDAMYWYRQDPGQGLRLIYYSQIVNDFQKGDIAEGYSVSREKKESFPLTVTSAQKNPTAFYLCASSIQGANTGELFFGEGSRLTVL.

As regards this clonotype: A much larger clone differs from this one at a single base, so this may be a read error. The V call is TRBV19, the J call TRBJ2-2; 9 nucleotides line up with TRBD2. The CDR3 covers 17 residues. CDR1 is LNHDA and CDR2 is SQIVND in the germline V gene (reference sequence). The CDR3 sequence: CASSPGVAGDYTGELLF. The CDR3 bases are TGTGCCAGCAGCCCTGGGGTAGCGGGGGACTACACCGGGGAGCTGTTATTT. The full variable domain, with the rest looked up from reference TRBV19 and TRBJ2-2, is DGGITQSPKYLFRKEGQNVTLSCEQNLNHDAMYWYRQDPGQGLRLIYYSQIVNDFQKGDIAEGYSVSREKKESFPLTVTSAQKNPTAFYLCASSPGVAGDYTGELLFGEGSRLTVL.

The chain links TRBV7-2 to TRBJ2-3, with 7 bases matching TRBD2. With V trimmed by 1 base and J by 5 bases, 3 bases remained unmatched. The germline V gene encodes CDR1 SGHTA and CDR2 FQGNSA. This CDR3 has 14 amino acids. Here the CDR3 DNA reads TGTGCCAGCAGCTTAGTGGGGGGGATAGATACGCAGTATTTT. Residues: CASSLVGGIDTQYF.

This clonotype was counted ten times or more. The CDR3 sequence is CASAQISGTDTQYF. CDR3 nucleotide sequence: TGTGCCAGCGCTCAGATATCTGGCACAGATACGCAGTATTTT. V and J are TRBV9 and TRBJ2-3; D is unclear. This CDR3 has 14 amino acids. CDR1 is SGDLS, CDR2 YYNGEE, per germline. Trimming stripped 7 bases from V and 1 base from J, with 13 bases between.

In this sample, this clonotype turned up many times. V gene TRBV19 combines with J gene TRBJ1-5; TRBD1 agrees at 9 bases. With 6 bases clipped from V and 7 bases from J, the junction kept 13 bases outside the gene matches. The CDR3 covers 16 residues. Germline V gene lookup returns CDR1 LNHDA and CDR2 SQIVND (reference sequence). The CDR3 here is CASRGGRQGVRQPQHF. CDR3 DNA: TGTGCCAGTAGGGGAGGGCGACAGGGGGTCAGGCAGCCCCAGCATTTT.

In this sample, this clonotype turned up many times. The chain recombines TRBV6-4 with TRBJ2-1; 10 bases map to TRBD2. Per germline, CDR1 MRHNA and CDR2 SNTAGT. There are 15 residues in the CDR3. J was trimmed by 3 bases and V by 5 bases; bases with no gene match: 4. The CDR3 DNA reads as TGTGCCAGCAGTCCGCTAGCGGGAGACTACAATGAGCAGTTCTTC. This encodes CASSPLAGDYNEQFF.